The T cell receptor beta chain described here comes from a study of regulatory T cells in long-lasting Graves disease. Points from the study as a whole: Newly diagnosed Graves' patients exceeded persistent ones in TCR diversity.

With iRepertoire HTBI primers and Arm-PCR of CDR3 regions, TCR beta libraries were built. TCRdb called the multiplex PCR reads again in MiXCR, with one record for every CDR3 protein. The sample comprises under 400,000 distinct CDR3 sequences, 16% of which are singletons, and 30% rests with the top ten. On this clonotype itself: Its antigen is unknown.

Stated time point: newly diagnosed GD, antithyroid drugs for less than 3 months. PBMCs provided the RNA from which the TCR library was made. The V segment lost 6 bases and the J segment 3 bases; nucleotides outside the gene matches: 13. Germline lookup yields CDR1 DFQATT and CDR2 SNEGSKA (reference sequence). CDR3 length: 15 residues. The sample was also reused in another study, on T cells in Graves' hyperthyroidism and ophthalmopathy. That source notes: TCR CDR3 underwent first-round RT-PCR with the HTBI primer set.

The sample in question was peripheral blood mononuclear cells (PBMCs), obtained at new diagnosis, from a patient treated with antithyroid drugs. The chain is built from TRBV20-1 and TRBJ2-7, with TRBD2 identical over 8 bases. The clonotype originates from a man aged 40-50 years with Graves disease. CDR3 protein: CSAQTRRGAGYEQYF. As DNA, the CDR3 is TGCAGTGCCCAAACAAGGCGGGGGGCCGGCTACGAGCAGTACTTC.